One sample yielded the 17 T cell receptor beta chains listed below, sequenced in a study of blood T cell repertoires in COVID-19. Profiling relied on immunoSEQ multiplex PCR, and the TCRdb table lists in-frame clones only, not all of them. The sample has about 300,000 clones; approximately 91% are singletons. Sequencing input: PBMCs or T cells enriched from blood (not recorded which). The receptors come from a man in his 60s who had recovered from COVID-19.

The V and J genes are TRBV11-3 and TRBJ1-5; D not resolved. Germline V CDR1 and CDR2: SGHNT, YENEEA. The CDR3 length is 17 residues. The V end lost 4 bases, the J end lost 3 bases, and 19 bases lay between the germline ends. Written as DNA, the CDR3 is TGTGCCAGCAGCTCGAACAGTGACGCTTTCTACAATCAGCCCCAGCATTTT. Translated, it gives CASSSNSDAFYNQPQHF.

The chain recombines TRBV29-1 with TRBJ1-2; 7 bases are shared with TRBD1. CDR3 size: 14 residues. J lost 2 bases, V lost 7 bases, and 10 bases had no gene match. Germline V gene lookup returns CDR1 SQVTM and CDR2 ANQGSEA. The CDR3 bases are TGCAGCGCTAGCCTACCGGGACAGAACTATGGCTACACCTTC. It is translated as CSASLPGQNYGYTF.

The V and J genes are TRBV4-3 and TRBJ1-6, with 8 bases aligning to TRBD1. Germline values: CDR1 LGHNA, CDR2 YSLEER. V was clipped by 1 base and J by 14 bases; unmatched bases: 7. The CDR3 covers 14 residues. The CDR3 region is CASSQARQGFTLHF. Written as DNA, the CDR3 is TGCGCCAGCAGCCAAGCGAGACAGGGGTTTACCCTCCACTTT.

Points on this clone: Its ends do not fully match the called genes, so a read error is possible. The chain has TRBV7-7 and TRBJ2-1; 10 nucleotides align to TRBD2. The germline CDR1 and CDR2 sequences are SSHAT and FNYEAQ (reference sequence). CDR3 size: 15 residues. CDR3 nucleotide sequence: TGTGCTAGCAGCTTAGCTAGCGGGAGTCACAATGAGCAGTTCTTC. Translating it yields CASSLASGSHNEQFF.

J is TRBJ2-1 and V is TRBV4-2; 10 positions match TRBD2. The V gene's germline CDR1 is LGHNA and CDR2 YNFKEQ. The CDR3 loop spans 16 amino acids. V shed 2 bases, J shed 7 bases, and the junction held 8 bases outside the gene matches. Here the CDR3 DNA reads TGTGCCAGCAGCCAATTGGCTAGCGGGAGTAGAAATGAGCAGTTCTTC. It yields the protein CASSQLASGSRNEQFF.

The genes are TRBV10-3 and TRBJ2-5, with a tentative D call TRBD1 (7 bases). The V and J ends lost 10 bases and 2 bases respectively, with 14 bases between them. CDR3 length: 13 amino acids. From germline, CDR1 is ENHRY and CDR2 SYGVKD. CDR3: CATGGLEQETQYF. In DNA, the CDR3 is TGTGCCACAGGGGGACTGGAACAAGAGACCCAGTACTTC.

CDR3: CASSLTLASGSTNEQFF. CDR3 in DNA: TGTGCCAGCAGCTTAACGTTGGCTAGCGGGTCTACGAATGAGCAGTTCTTC. The J gene is TRBJ2-1, the V gene TRBV7-3; 8 bases are a match to TRBD2. With V trimmed by 0 bases and J by 7 bases, 11 bases remained unmatched. The CDR3 consists of 17 residues. CDR1 SGHTA and CDR2 FQGTGA come from the germline V gene.

The rearrangement links TRBV5-1 to TRBJ1-2; D possibly corresponds to TRBD1 (6 bases). CDR1 and CDR2 (germline): SGHRS, YFSETQ. Trimming took 0 bases from V and 4 from J, leaving 13 bases between them. CDR3 length: 15 amino acids. The CDR3 sequence is CASSLAGGQGYGYTF. Written as DNA, the CDR3 is TGCGCCAGCAGCTTGGCGGGGGGGCAGGGCTATGGCTACACCTTC.

This sequence joins TRBV19 and TRBJ1-1; 10 bases map to TRBD1. The CDR3 runs 16 residues. V lost 4 bases, J lost 3 bases, and 8 bases stayed unmatched. From germline, CDR1 is LNHDA and CDR2 SQIVND (reference sequence). The CDR3 loop reads CASSKGQGLSYTEAFF. CDR3 nucleotide sequence: TGTGCCAGTAGTAAGGGACAGGGGTTATCTTACACTGAAGCTTTCTTT.

As for this clone: Additional DNA sequences in this sample encode the identical CDR3. J is TRBJ2-7 and V is TRBV18; 9 bases match TRBD1. Germline assignment: CDR1 KGHSH and CDR2 LQKENI. The length of the CDR3 is 15 residues. With V trimmed by 0 bases and J by 1 base, 1 base remained unmatched. Here the CDR3 DNA reads TGTGCCAGCTCACCACCGGGACAGGGTTCCTACGAGCAGTACTTC. Amino acids: CASSPPGQGSYEQYF.

The chain recombines TRBV7-2 with TRBJ2-1; tentatively, D is TRBD1 (6 bases). Trimming pared 4 bases from V and 6 bases from J, leaving 16 bases between. CDR1 is SGHTA and CDR2 is FQGNSA in the germline V gene. The CDR3 is made up of 15 amino acids. In DNA, the CDR3 is TGTGCCAGCAGCTCAACTCCGGGACAATTCAATGAGCAGTTCTTC. Translation gives CASSSTPGQFNEQFF.

The gene calls are TRBV24-1 and TRBJ2-4; TRBD2 is a possible D gene (5 bases). Trimming cost V 8 bases and J 4 bases, with 20 bases left between them. Germline V gives CDR1 KGHDR, CDR2 SFDVKD. The CDR3 runs to 16 residues. CDR3 in DNA: TGTGCCACCACAACCCCCCCCGGACGGGGAAAAAACATTCAGTACTTC. This translates into CATTTPPGRGKNIQYF.

This chain links TRBV7-9 with TRBJ2-3; a weak D match, TRBD1 (5 bases). Germline CDR1 reads SEHNR; CDR2 reads FQNEAQ (reference sequence). V lost 0 bases and J 2 bases, leaving 12 bases between the germline ends. The CDR3 is 16 residues long. This CDR3 reads CASSLAQGGYTDTQYF. CDR3 in DNA: TGTGCCAGCAGCTTAGCGCAGGGCGGATACACAGATACGCAGTATTTT.

V gene TRBV10-2 combines with J gene TRBJ2-3, with D tentatively TRBD2 (5 bases). V shed 0 bases and J shed 14 bases, with 12 bases lying between them. This CDR3 is 12 amino acids long. Looked up from germline, CDR1 is WSHSY and CDR2 is SAAADI. In nucleotides, the CDR3 is TGCGCCAGCAGTGAGTCAAGGGAGATGGGGTATTTT. It yields the protein CASSESREMGYF.

V gene TRBV18 combines with J gene TRBJ2-2; 7 positions match TRBD2. Germline V gene lookup returns CDR1 KGHSH and CDR2 LQKENI. The CDR3 contains 16 residues. Germline trimming cut 3 bases from V and 0 bases from J; bases unmatched to any gene: 4. CDR3 protein: CASSPMTSSNTGELFF. CDR3 nucleotides: TGTGCCAGCTCACCTATGACTAGCTCGAACACCGGGGAGCTGTTTTTT.

The V gene is TRBV12-3 or TRBV12-4, the J gene TRBJ1-5; the D is unclear. The CDR3 runs to 13 residues. V dropped 6 bases and J dropped 4 bases, with 10 bases sitting between them. The CDR3 protein is CASSLAVNQPQHF. CDR3 nucleotide sequence: TGTGCCAGCAGCCTAGCGGTAAATCAGCCCCAGCATTTT.

This clone has just a few counts. The chain couples TRBV10-1 to TRBJ1-1; no firm D call. V gave up 5 bases and J gave up 1 base, with 14 bases separating them. Germline loops: CDR1 WNHNN, CDR2 SYGVQD (reference sequence). The CDR3 extends over 15 amino acids. CDR3 residues: CASSLGPTGNTEAFF. CDR3 sequence (DNA): TGCGCCAGCAGTCTTGGGCCTACCGGGAACACTGAAGCTTTCTTT.